The clone carrying this T cell receptor (beta chain) was picked up many times. These data originate in a study of T cells in Graves' hyperthyroidism and ophthalmopathy. Using around 10 ml of fresh peripheral blood, PBMCs were prepared. TCR beta CDR3 regions were amplified from RNA. The study used the HTBI primer set for a first-round RT-PCR of the TCR CDR3. One entry per CDR3 protein results from TCRdb running MiXCR on the multiplex PCR reads. This table holds hundreds of thousands of distinct CDR3 sequences, approximately 14% found once. The receptor was isolated from a woman aged 40 to 50 with Graves' ophthalmopathy. Sequenced sample: blood.

The CDR3 spells CATSDSWPGTGELFF. The DNA of the CDR3 is TGTGCCACCAGTGATTCCTGGCCGGGCACCGGGGAGCTGTTTTTT. This chain joins TRBV24-1 and TRBJ2-2; D gene ambiguous. The V end lost 2 bases, the J end lost 4 bases, and 10 bases lay between the germline ends. Germline assignment: CDR1 KGHDR and CDR2 SFDVKD. CDR3 size: 15 residues.